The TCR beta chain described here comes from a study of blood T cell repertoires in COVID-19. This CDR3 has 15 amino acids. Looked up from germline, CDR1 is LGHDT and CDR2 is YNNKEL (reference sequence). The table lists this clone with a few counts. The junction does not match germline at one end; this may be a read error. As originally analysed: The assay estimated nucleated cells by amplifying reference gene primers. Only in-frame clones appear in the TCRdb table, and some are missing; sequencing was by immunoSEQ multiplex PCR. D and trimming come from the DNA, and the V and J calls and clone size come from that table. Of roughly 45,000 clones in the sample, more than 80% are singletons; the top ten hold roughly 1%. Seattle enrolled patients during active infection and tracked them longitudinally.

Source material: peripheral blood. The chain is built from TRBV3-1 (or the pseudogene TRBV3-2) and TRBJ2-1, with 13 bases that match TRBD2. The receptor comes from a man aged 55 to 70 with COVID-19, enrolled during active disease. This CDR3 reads CASSQDRLAGGQLLF. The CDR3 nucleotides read TGTGCCAGCAGCCAAGATCGACTAGCGGGAGGCCAACTCCTCTTC.